This T cell receptor (beta chain) was obtained from a study of T-cell memory formation after mild COVID-19. General study findings and limits: From day 15 to 85, contracting clones were balanced between CD4 and CD8, whereas later expanders leaned toward CD4+.

TCRdb recomputed calls from the 5' RACE reads with MiXCR, one row per CDR3 protein. The sample has approximately 190,000 distinct CDR3 sequences, approximately 20% seen once. This clonotype was seen only a few times. The antigen is undetermined. The V gene lost 3 bases and the J gene lost 4 bases, with 7 bases spanning the gap. The germline CDR1 and CDR2 sequences are SQVTM and ANQGSEA. The CDR3 is 11 residues long. This TCR derives from an adult woman who had mild COVID-19 (a few samples of this study predate the infection). Cell type and time point are not known. The sequencing input was PBMCs or a T cell subset sorted from them (not recorded which). The gene calls are TRBV29-1 and TRBJ2-7; perhaps TRBD1 as D (6 bases). CDR3 sequence: CSVDRGYEQYF. The CDR3 DNA reads TGCAGCGTTGACAGGGGATACGAGCAGTACTTC.